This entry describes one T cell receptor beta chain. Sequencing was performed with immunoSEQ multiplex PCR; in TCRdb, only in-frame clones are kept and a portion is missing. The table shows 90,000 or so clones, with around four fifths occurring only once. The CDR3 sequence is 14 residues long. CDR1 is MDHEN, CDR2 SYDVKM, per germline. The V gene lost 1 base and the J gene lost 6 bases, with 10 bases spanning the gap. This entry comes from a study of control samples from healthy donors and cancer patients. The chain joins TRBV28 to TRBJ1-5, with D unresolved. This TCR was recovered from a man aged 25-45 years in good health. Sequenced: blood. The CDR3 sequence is CASSLFRSGQPQHF. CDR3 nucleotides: TGTGCCAGCAGTTTATTTCGATCAGGTCAGCCCCAGCATTTT.